This T cell receptor beta chain originates from a study of identical twins. The study, taken as a whole, reports: The study drew conclusions from cross-sectional statistical analysis, not from following the same donors. Carriage of fewer insertions was seen in abundant cord blood beta clonotypes, whereas memory repertoires showed none.

The donor group consisted entirely of healthy Caucasians. With template switching, a universal primer site was added, and the cDNA carried unique molecular identifiers. TCRdb reprocessed the 5' RACE reads with MiXCR, giving one entry per CDR3 protein. Here the sample spans 1.5 million to 2 million distinct CDR3 sequences, about 31% being singletons. This clonotype has just a few counts. The antigen is unknown. V was cut by 2 bases and J by 3 bases, with 21 bases left in between. CDR3 length equals 17 residues. Germline values: CDR1 SGHRS, CDR2 YFSETQ. The source of this sequence is a newborn girl in good health. The sequencing sample was made of cord blood. This chain uses TRBV5-1 with TRBJ2-7; possibly TRBD1 for D (5 bases). This CDR3 is CASSFSLLRRQGYEQYF. The CDR3 coding sequence is TGCGCCAGCAGCTTCAGTCTATTGAGGCGTCAGGGCTACGAGCAGTACTTC.